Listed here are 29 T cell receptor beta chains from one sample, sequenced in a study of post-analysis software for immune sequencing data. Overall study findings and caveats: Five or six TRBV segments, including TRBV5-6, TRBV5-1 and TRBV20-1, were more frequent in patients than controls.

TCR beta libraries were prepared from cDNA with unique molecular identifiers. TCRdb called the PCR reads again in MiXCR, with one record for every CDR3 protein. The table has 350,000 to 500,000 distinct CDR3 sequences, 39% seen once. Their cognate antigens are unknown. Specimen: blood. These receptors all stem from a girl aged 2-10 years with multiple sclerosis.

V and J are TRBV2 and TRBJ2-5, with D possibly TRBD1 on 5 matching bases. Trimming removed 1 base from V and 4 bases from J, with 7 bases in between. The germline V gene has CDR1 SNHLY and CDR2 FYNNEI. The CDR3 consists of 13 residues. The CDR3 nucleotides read TGTGCCAGCAGTGAAGACAGGCCAGAGACCCAGTACTTC. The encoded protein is CASSEDRPETQYF.

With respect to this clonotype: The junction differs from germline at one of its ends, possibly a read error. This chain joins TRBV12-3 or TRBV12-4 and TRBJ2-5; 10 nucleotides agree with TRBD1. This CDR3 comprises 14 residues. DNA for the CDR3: TGTGCCAGCAGTTCGACAGGGGGCCAAGAGGCCCAGTACTTC. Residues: CASSSTGGQEAQYF.

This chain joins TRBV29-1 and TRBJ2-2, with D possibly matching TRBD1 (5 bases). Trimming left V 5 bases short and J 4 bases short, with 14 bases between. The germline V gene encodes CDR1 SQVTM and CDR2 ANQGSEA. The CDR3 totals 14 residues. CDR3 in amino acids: CSVRGRDSTGELFF. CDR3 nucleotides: TGCAGCGTTCGCGGCAGGGATAGCACCGGGGAGCTGTTTTTT.

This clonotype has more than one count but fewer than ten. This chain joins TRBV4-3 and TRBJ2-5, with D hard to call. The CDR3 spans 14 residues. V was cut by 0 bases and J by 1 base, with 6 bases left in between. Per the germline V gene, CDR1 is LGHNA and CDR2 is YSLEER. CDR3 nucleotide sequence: TGCGCCAGCAGCCAAGATGAGCGCCAAGAGACCCAGTACTTC. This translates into CASSQDERQETQYF.

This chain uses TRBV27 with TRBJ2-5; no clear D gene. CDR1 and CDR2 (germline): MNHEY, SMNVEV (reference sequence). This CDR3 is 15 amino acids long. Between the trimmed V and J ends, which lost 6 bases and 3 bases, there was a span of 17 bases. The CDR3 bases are TGTGCCAGCAGATACCCTCGAAGGCACAAAGAGACCCAGTACTTC. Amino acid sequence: CASRYPRRHKETQYF.

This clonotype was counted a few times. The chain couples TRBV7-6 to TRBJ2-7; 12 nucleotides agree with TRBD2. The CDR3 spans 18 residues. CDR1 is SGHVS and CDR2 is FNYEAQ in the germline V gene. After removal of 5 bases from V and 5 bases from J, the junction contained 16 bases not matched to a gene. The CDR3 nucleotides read TGTGCCAGCAGCCCAGACCGGTCTAGCGGGAGGGCCATCCACGAGCAGTACTTC. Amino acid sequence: CASSPDRSSGRAIHEQYF.

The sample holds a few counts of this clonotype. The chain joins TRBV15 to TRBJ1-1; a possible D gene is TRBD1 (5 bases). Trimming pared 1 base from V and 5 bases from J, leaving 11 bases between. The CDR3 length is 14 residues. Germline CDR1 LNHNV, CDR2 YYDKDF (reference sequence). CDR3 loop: CATSRVGGRTEAFF. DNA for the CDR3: TGTGCCACCAGCAGAGTCGGGGGTAGGACTGAAGCTTTCTTT.

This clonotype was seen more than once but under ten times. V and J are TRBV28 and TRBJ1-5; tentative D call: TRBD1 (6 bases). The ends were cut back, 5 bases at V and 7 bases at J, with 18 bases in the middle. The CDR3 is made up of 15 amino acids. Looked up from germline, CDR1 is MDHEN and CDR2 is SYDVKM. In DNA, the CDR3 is TGTGCCAGCAGTACCCCCGGGGGGGCGCGACAGCCCCAGCATTTT. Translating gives CASSTPGGARQPQHF.

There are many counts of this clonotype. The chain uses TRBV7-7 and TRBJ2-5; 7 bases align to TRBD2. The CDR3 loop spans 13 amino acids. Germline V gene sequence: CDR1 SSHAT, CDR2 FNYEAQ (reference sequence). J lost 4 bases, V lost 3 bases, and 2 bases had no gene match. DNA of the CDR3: TGTGCCAGCAGCTTTCCGGGGGGAGAGACCCAGTACTTC. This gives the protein CASSFPGGETQYF.

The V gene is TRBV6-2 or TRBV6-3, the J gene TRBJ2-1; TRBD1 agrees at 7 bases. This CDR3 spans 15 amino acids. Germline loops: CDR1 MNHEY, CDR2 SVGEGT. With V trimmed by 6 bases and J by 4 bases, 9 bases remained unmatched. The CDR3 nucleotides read TGTGCCAGCAGCCCCCAAGGACAGGCTTACAATGAGCAGTTCTTC. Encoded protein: CASSPQGQAYNEQFF.

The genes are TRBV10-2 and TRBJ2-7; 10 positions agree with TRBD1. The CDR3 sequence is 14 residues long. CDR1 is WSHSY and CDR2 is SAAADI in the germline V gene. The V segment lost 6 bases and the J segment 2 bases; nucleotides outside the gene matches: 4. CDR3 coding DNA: TGCGCCAGCAGCTGGGACAGGGGAACCTACGAGCAGTACTTC. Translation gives CASSWDRGTYEQYF.

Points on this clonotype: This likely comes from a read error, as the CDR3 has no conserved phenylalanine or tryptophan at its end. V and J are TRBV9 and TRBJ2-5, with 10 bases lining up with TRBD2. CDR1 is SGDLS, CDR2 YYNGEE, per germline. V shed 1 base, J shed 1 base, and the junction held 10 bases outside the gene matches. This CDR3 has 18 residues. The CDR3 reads CASSVRPPTSGVQETQYC. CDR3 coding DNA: TGTGCCAGCAGCGTAAGACCCCCCACTAGCGGGGTCCAAGAGACCCAGTACTGC.

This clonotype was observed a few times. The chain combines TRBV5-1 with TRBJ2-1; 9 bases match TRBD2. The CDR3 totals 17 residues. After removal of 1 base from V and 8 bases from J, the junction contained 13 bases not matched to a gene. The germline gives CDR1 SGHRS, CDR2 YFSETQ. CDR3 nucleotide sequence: TGCGCCAGCAGCTTGTTTAACGTGCGGGGGGGCACGCATGAGCAGTTCTTC. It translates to CASSLFNVRGGTHEQFF.

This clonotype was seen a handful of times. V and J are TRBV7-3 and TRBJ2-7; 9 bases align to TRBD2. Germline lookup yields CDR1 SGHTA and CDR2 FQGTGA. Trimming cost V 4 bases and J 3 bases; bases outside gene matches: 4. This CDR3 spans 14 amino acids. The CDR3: CASSSAGGSYEQYF. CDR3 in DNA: TGTGCCAGCAGCTCTGCGGGGGGGAGCTACGAGCAGTACTTC.

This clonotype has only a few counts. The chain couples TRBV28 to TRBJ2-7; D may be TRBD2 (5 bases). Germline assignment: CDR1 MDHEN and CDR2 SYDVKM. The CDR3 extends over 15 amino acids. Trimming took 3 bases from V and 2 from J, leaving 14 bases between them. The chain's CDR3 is CASSFNPGNTYEQYF. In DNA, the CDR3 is TGTGCCAGCAGTTTTAACCCGGGAAATACCTACGAGCAGTACTTC.

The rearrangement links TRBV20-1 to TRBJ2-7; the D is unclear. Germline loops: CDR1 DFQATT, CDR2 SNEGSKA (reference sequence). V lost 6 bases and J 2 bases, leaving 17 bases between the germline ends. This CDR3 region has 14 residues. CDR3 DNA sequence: TGCAGTGCCCAACCACAGCCCGCAGCCTACGAGCAGTACTTC. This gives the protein CSAQPQPAAYEQYF.

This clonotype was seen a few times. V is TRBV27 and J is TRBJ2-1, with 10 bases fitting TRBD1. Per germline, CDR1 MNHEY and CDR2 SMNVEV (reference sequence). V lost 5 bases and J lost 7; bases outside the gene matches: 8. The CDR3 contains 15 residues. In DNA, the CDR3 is TGTGCCAGCAGTCTCGGGACAGGGGCCTTTAATGAGCAGTTCTTC. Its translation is CASSLGTGAFNEQFF.

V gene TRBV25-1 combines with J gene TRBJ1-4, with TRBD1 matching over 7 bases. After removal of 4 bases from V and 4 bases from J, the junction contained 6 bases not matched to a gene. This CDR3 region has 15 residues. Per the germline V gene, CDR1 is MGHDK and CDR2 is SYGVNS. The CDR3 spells CASSGQGQNNEKLFF. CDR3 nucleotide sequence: TGTGCCAGCAGTGGACAGGGACAGAATAATGAAAAACTGTTTTTT.

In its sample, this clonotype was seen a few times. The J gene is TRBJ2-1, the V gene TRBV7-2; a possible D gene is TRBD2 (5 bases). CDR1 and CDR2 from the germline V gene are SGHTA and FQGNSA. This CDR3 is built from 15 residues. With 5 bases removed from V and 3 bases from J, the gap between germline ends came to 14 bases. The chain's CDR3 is CASSPRITSYNEQFF. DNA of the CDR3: TGTGCCAGCAGCCCAAGGATTACTAGCTACAATGAGCAGTTCTTC.

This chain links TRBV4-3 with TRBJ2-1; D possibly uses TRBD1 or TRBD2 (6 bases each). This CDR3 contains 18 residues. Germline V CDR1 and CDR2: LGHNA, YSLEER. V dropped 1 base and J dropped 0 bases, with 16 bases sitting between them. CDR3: CASSQGVSGANSYNEQFF. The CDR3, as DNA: TGCGCCAGCAGCCAAGGGGTCTCGGGGGCTAACTCCTACAATGAGCAGTTCTTC.

The CDR3 reads CASIAQGLQETQYF. CDR3 in DNA: TGTGCCAGCATAGCCCAGGGGCTACAAGAGACCCAGTACTTC. The V call is TRBV2, the J call TRBJ2-5, with D possibly matching TRBD1 (6 bases). V shed 7 bases and J shed 2 bases, with 14 bases lying between them. The CDR3 totals 14 residues. Germline V CDR1 and CDR2: SNHLY, FYNNEI.

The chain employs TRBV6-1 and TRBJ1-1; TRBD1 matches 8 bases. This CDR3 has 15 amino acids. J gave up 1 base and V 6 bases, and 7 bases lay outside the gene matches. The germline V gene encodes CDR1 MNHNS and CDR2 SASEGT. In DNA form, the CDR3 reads TGTGCCAGCAGGACAAACGACAGGGGGAACACTGAAGCTTTCTTT. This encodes CASRTNDRGNTEAFF.

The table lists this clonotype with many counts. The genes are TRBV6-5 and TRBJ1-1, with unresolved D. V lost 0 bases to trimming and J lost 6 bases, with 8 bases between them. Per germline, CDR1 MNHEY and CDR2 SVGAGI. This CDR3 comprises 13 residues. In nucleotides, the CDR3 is TGTGCCAGCAGTTACTCTGGAGCGCCTGAAGCTTTCTTT. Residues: CASSYSGAPEAFF.

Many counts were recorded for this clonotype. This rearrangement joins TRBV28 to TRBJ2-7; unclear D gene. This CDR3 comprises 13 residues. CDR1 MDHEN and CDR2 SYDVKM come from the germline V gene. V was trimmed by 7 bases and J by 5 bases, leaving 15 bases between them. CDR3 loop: CASTEWGWDEQYF. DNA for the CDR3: TGTGCCAGCACGGAGTGGGGTTGGGACGAGCAGTACTTC.

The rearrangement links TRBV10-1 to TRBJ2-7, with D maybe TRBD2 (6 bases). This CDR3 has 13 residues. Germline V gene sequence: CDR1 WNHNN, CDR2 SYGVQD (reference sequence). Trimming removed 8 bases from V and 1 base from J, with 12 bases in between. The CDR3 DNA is TGCGCCAGCGGAGGGCTTTTTTCCTACGAGCAGTACTTC. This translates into CASGGLFSYEQYF.

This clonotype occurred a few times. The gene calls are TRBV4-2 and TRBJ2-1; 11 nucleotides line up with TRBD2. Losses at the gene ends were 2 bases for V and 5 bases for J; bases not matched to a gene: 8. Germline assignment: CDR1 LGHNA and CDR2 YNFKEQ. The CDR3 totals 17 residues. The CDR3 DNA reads TGTGCCAGCAGCCAACAGATCGGGACTAGCGGTCACAATGAGCAGTTCTTC. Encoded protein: CASSQQIGTSGHNEQFF.

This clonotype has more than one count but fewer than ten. The chain's CDR3 is CATSRMVPGLAVYNEQFF. CDR3 sequence (DNA): TGTGCCACCAGCAGGATGGTCCCGGGACTAGCGGTCTACAATGAGCAGTTCTTC. The chain recombines TRBV15 with TRBJ2-1; 11 bases map to TRBD2. The junction had 10 bases not matched to a gene; V was cut back by 3 bases and J by 3 bases. Germline CDR1 is LNHNV and CDR2 is YYDKDF (reference sequence). The CDR3 loop spans 18 amino acids.

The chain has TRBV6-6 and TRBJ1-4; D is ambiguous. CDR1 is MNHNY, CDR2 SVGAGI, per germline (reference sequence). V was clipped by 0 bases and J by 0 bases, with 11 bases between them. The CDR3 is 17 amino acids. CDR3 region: CASSYSTIFATNEKLFF. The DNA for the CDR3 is TGTGCCAGCAGTTACTCGACGATTTTTGCAACTAATGAAAAACTGTTTTTT.

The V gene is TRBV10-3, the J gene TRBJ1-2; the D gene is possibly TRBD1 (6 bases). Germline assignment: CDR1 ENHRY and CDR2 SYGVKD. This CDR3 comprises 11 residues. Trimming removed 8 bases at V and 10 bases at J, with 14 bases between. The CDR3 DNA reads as TGTGCCATCCTCAAGGGGGTCATCTACACCTTC. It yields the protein CAILKGVIYTF.